Listed here are 5 T cell receptor beta chains from one sample, sequenced in a study of vaccination effects on CD4 cells after COVID-19. Between days 9 and 11 of culture, CD4+ T cells were separated out. For these TCRs, the target antigens are not known. Assay used: immunoSEQ multiplex PCR; TCRdb lists only in-frame clones, some missing. This sample has about 74,000 clones, with roughly three quarters found just once. The material was CD4+ T cells from PBMCs cultured without peptide, obtained before COVID-19 vaccination. The source of these receptors is a human donor who received a COVID-19 vaccine.

This clone was found a few times. This sequence joins TRBV7-9 and TRBJ1-2; possible D gene TRBD1, 5 bases. Trimming cost V 2 bases and J 4 bases, with 8 bases left between them. In germline, CDR1 is SEHNR, CDR2 FQNEAQ (reference sequence). The CDR3 extends over 13 amino acids. The chain's CDR3 is CASSLFGGYGYTF. The DNA for the CDR3 is TGTGCCAGCAGCTTATTCGGGGGCTATGGCTACACCTTC.

The chain combines TRBV18 with TRBJ2-2; 11 bases align to TRBD1. CDR3 length: 16 amino acids. V gave up 4 bases and J gave up 4 bases; unmatched junction bases: 5. From germline, CDR1 is KGHSH and CDR2 LQKENI. CDR3 in DNA: TGTGCCAGCTCACAGACCGGGACAGGGGGCACCGGGGAGCTGTTTTTT. Translated, it gives CASSQTGTGGTGELFF.

This clone was found a few times. The CDR3 DNA follows: TGTGCCAGCAGCTTAGTTAGCGGGGGGGCTGAGACCCAGTACTTC. Translating it yields CASSLVSGGAETQYF. The chain joins TRBV7-6 to TRBJ2-5; 11 positions agree with TRBD2. The V segment lost 1 base and the J segment 5 bases; nucleotides outside the gene matches: 3. Germline V CDR1 and CDR2: SGHVS, FNYEAQ. The CDR3 extends over 15 amino acids.

This clone came up once. The V and J genes are TRBV6-5 and TRBJ1-2, with D tentatively TRBD1 (5 bases). With 0 bases removed from V and 0 bases from J, the gap between germline ends came to 11 bases. The CDR3 sequence is 16 residues long. CDR1 is MNHEY, CDR2 SVGAGI, per germline. CDR3 nucleotide sequence: TGTGCCAGCAGTTACTCATTCAGGGCTACTAACTATGGCTACACCTTC. Translated: CASSYSFRATNYGYTF.

This clone was seen only a few times. The J gene is TRBJ1-1, the V gene TRBV7-8; no clear D. Germline V gene lookup returns CDR1 SGHVS and CDR2 FQNEAQ. The CDR3 sequence is 13 residues long. The V end lost 1 base, the J end lost 3 bases, and 6 bases lay between the germline ends. CDR3 residues: CASSLGEHTEAFF. The CDR3 DNA follows: TGTGCCAGCAGCTTAGGAGAGCACACTGAAGCTTTCTTT.